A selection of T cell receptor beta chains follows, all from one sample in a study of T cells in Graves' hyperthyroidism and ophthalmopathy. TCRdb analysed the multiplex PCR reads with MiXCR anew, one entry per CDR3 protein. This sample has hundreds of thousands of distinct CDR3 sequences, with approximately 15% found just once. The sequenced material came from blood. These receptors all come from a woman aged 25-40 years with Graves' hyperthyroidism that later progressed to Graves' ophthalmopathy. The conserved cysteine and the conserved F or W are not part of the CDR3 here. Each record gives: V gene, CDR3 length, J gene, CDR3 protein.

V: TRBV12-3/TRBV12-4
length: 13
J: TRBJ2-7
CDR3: ASSLVGGDTGEQY

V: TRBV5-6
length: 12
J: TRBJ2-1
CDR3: ASSQIGQVGEQF

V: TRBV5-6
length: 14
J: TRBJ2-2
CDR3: ASSSAGLAKAGELF

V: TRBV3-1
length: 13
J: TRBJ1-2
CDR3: ASSQVIGGNYGYT

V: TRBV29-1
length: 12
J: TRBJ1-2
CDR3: SVSQPQGANGYT

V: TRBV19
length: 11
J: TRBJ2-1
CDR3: AGPGVLYNEQF

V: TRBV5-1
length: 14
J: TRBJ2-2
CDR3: ASSPTSHTIPGELF

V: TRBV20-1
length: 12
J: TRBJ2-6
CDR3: SASSGSGANVLT

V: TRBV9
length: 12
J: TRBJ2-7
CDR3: ASSVNNVPYEQY

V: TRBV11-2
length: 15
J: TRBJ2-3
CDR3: ASLLARGVTSTDTQY

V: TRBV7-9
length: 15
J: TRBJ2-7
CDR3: ASSFSGPSGRAVEQY

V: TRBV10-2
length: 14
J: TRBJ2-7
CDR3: ASSESWLGTPYEQY

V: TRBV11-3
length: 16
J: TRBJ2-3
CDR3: ASSSGREPGQGADTQY

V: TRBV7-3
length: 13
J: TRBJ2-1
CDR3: ASSRLNRDYNEQF

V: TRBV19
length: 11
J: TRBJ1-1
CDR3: ASSTNRLEGAF

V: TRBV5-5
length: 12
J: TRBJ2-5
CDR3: ASSPALGKETQY

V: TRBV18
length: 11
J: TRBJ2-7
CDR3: ASSPPGGSEQY

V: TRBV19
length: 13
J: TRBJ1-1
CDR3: ASSMGDRANTEAF

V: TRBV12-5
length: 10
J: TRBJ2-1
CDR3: ASGSPYNEQF

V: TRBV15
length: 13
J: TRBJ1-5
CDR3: ATSRGSGFVQPQH

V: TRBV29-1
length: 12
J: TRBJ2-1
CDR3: SVSLFEGADEQF

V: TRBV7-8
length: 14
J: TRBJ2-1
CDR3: ASSSRTSGKADEQF

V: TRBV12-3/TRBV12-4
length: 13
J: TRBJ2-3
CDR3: ASNHWRESPDTQY

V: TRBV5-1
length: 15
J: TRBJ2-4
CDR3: ASSIETSGRPRNIQY

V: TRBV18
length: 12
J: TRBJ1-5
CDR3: ASSPSTDNQPQH

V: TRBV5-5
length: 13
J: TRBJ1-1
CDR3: ASSLGTTGGGEAF

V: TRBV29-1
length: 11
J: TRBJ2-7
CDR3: SVEGPSSYEQY

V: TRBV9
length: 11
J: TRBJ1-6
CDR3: ASAQAGGSPLH

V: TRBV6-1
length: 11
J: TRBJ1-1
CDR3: ASSWRPYTEAF